Listed below are T cell receptor beta chains from one sample, sequenced in a study of response to subunit inactivated influenza vaccine. TCRdb re-derived calls from the RT-PCR reads in MiXCR, one entry per CDR3 protein. The repertoire includes 500,000 to 600,000 distinct CDR3 sequences, over 10% of them detected once, and around 13% sits in the top ten. The starting material was PBMCs from blood, obtained 40 to 50 days after vaccination. These receptors all come from a man aged 45 to 65 who received an inactivated influenza vaccine. Each CDR3 is given with its conserved first and last residue. A D gene is named only where the DNA matches it firmly. Clone size is not always given. Where it is, it says once, few, many or a class for expanded clones.

d_call: NA
j_call: TRBJ1-2
v_call: TRBV4-2
clone_size: few
cdr3_nt: TGTGCCAGCAGCCAAGATCTCGGCAGGGGTTATGGCTACACCTTC
cdr3_aa: CASSQDLGRGYGYTF

d_call: NA
j_call: TRBJ2-3
v_call: TRBV28
clone_size: NA
cdr3_nt: TGTGCCAGCAGCTTAGTTGAGGGAAGAAGCACAGATACGCAGTATTTT
cdr3_aa: CASSLVEGRSTDTQYF

d_call: NA
j_call: TRBJ2-5
v_call: TRBV20-1
clone_size: NA
cdr3_nt: TGCAGTGCTAGGGCGGGACGTGGGTTGGGGACCCAGTACTTC
cdr3_aa: CSARAGRGLGTQYF

d_call: NA
j_call: TRBJ2-7
v_call: TRBV7-2
clone_size: few
cdr3_nt: TGTGCCAGCAGCCCCTTATCGGGCAGGGACGAGCAGTACTTC
cdr3_aa: CASSPLSGRDEQYF

d_call: TRBD2
j_call: TRBJ2-1
v_call: TRBV12-3/TRBV12-4
clone_size: NA
cdr3_nt: TGTGCCAGCAGTCCCGGACTAGCGGGGTCGGTCAATGAGCAGTTCTTC
cdr3_aa: CASSPGLAGSVNEQFF

d_call: TRBD1
j_call: TRBJ1-4
v_call: TRBV5-1
clone_size: few
cdr3_nt: TGCGCCAGCAGCCAGGGGGATTATAATGAAAAACTGTTTTTT
cdr3_aa: CASSQGDYNEKLFF

d_call: TRBD1
j_call: TRBJ2-1
v_call: TRBV12-3/TRBV12-4
clone_size: many
cdr3_nt: TGTGCCAGCAGTTTAGGCAGGGGGCCGTACAATGAGCAGTTCTTC
cdr3_aa: CASSLGRGPYNEQFF

d_call: NA
j_call: TRBJ2-1
v_call: TRBV7-2
clone_size: many
cdr3_nt: TGTGCCAGCAGCCCGACTAGGTACAATGAGCAGTTCTTC
cdr3_aa: CASSPTRYNEQFF

d_call: TRBD2
j_call: TRBJ2-3
v_call: TRBV29-1
clone_size: many
cdr3_nt: TGCAGCGCAGGACTAGCGGGGGGGGCAGATACGCAGTATTTT
cdr3_aa: CSAGLAGGADTQYF

d_call: NA
j_call: TRBJ1-2
v_call: TRBV12-3/TRBV12-4
clone_size: many
cdr3_nt: TGTGCCAGCAGTCCGCGGTTAGACACCCTCTATGGCTACACCTTC
cdr3_aa: CASSPRLDTLYGYTF

d_call: NA
j_call: TRBJ2-2
v_call: TRBV7-9
clone_size: NA
cdr3_nt: TGTGCCAGCAGCTTAGATGGTCCTTCCACCGGGGAGCTGTTTTTT
cdr3_aa: CASSLDGPSTGELFF

d_call: TRBD2
j_call: TRBJ2-7
v_call: TRBV7-9
clone_size: NA
cdr3_nt: TGTGCCAGCAGCGGGAGCGGGAGGGCCGTATACGAGCAGTACTTC
cdr3_aa: CASSGSGRAVYEQYF

d_call: NA
j_call: TRBJ1-3
v_call: TRBV12-3/TRBV12-4
clone_size: NA
cdr3_nt: TGTGCCAGCAGTTTGGGTCTGATCGGAAACACCATATATTTT
cdr3_aa: CASSLGLIGNTIYF

d_call: NA
j_call: TRBJ2-2
v_call: TRBV12-3/TRBV12-4
clone_size: few
cdr3_nt: TGTGCCAGCAGGACAGGATCCGGGGAGCTGTTTTTT
cdr3_aa: CASRTGSGELFF

d_call: TRBD2
j_call: TRBJ2-1
v_call: TRBV4-2
clone_size: many
cdr3_nt: TGTGCCAGCAGCCAGCCTAGCGGGGGGGCCTACAATGAGCAGTTCTTC
cdr3_aa: CASSQPSGGAYNEQFF

d_call: NA
j_call: TRBJ2-2
v_call: TRBV28
clone_size: NA
cdr3_nt: TGTGCCAGCAGTTTAGGGAGAAGTGGCACCGGGGAGCTGTTTTTT
cdr3_aa: CASSLGRSGTGELFF

d_call: TRBD1
j_call: TRBJ2-3
v_call: TRBV28
clone_size: few
cdr3_nt: TGTGCCAGCAGTACCCTAAGACAGGGTATCACAGATACGCAGTATTTT
cdr3_aa: CASSTLRQGITDTQYF

d_call: TRBD2
j_call: TRBJ2-7
v_call: TRBV5-5
clone_size: NA
cdr3_nt: TGTGCCAGCAGCTTTGGGAGGGGAAACTCCTACGAGCAGTACTTC
cdr3_aa: CASSFGRGNSYEQYF

d_call: NA
j_call: TRBJ2-2
v_call: TRBV6-2/TRBV6-3
clone_size: few
cdr3_nt: TGTGCCAGCAGTTACAGGAAGAACACCGGGGAGCTGTTTTTT
cdr3_aa: CASSYRKNTGELFF

d_call: NA
j_call: TRBJ2-3
v_call: TRBV7-8
clone_size: NA
cdr3_nt: TGTGCCAGCAGCTTTGAAGGGGCCTTCTCCACAGATACGCAGTATTTT
cdr3_aa: CASSFEGAFSTDTQYF

d_call: NA
j_call: TRBJ2-5
v_call: TRBV4-3
clone_size: NA
cdr3_nt: TGCGCCAGCAGCCAAGCAGACGGCGGAACCCAGTACTTC
cdr3_aa: CASSQADGGTQYF

d_call: TRBD2
j_call: TRBJ2-5
v_call: TRBV20-1
clone_size: NA
cdr3_nt: TGCAGTGCTACGCCTTGGACTAGCGGGAGGGAAGAGACCCAGTACTTC
cdr3_aa: CSATPWTSGREETQYF

d_call: TRBD1
j_call: TRBJ1-2
v_call: TRBV20-1
clone_size: NA
cdr3_nt: TGCAGTGCGCGGACAGGGGTTCATGGCTACACCTTC
cdr3_aa: CSARTGVHGYTF

d_call: TRBD2
j_call: TRBJ2-1
v_call: TRBV20-1
clone_size: many
cdr3_nt: TGCAGTGCTAGACAACCTGGCGGGAGGGCCAATGAGCAGTTCTTC
cdr3_aa: CSARQPGGRANEQFF

d_call: TRBD1
j_call: TRBJ2-7
v_call: TRBV7-6
clone_size: few
cdr3_nt: TGTGCCAGCAGCTTAGAACAGGGGGCCCGCGAGCAGTACTTC
cdr3_aa: CASSLEQGAREQYF

d_call: NA
j_call: TRBJ2-5
v_call: TRBV29-1
clone_size: few
cdr3_nt: TGCAGCGTTGAACCGGGGCTCGGGCAGACCCAGTACTTC
cdr3_aa: CSVEPGLGQTQYF

d_call: TRBD2
j_call: TRBJ2-3
v_call: TRBV7-3
clone_size: NA
cdr3_nt: TGTGCCAGCAGCGCGGGACTAGCGGTATCAGATACGCAGTATTTT
cdr3_aa: CASSAGLAVSDTQYF

d_call: NA
j_call: TRBJ1-4
v_call: TRBV4-3
clone_size: many
cdr3_nt: TGCGCCAGCAGCCAAGCTAGTGGGGGCCCTAATGAAAAACTGTTTTTT
cdr3_aa: CASSQASGGPNEKLFF

d_call: TRBD2
j_call: TRBJ2-3
v_call: TRBV4-2
clone_size: few
cdr3_nt: TGTGCCAGCAGCCAAGAAACCCGATTAGGACTAGCGGGGTTCACAGATACGCAGTATTTT
cdr3_aa: CASSQETRLGLAGFTDTQYF

d_call: NA
j_call: TRBJ2-7
v_call: TRBV6-2/TRBV6-3
clone_size: NA
cdr3_nt: TGTGCCAGCAGTTACGAAGGGTTCTACGAGCAGTACTTC
cdr3_aa: CASSYEGFYEQYF

d_call: NA
j_call: TRBJ1-5
v_call: TRBV11-3
clone_size: NA
cdr3_nt: TGTGCCAGCTCCCGCCCCCTTAGCAATCAGCCCCAGCATTTT
cdr3_aa: CASSRPLSNQPQHF

d_call: NA
j_call: TRBJ2-3
v_call: TRBV15
clone_size: NA
cdr3_nt: TGTGCCACCAGCAGAGAAGTGGGAACTACAGATACGCAGTATTTT
cdr3_aa: CATSREVGTTDTQYF

d_call: NA
j_call: TRBJ2-7
v_call: TRBV29-1
clone_size: few
cdr3_nt: TGCAGCACCCGGGACGGCCCCTACGAGCAGTACTTC
cdr3_aa: CSTRDGPYEQYF

d_call: TRBD1
j_call: TRBJ2-1
v_call: TRBV20-1
clone_size: few
cdr3_nt: TGCAGTGCTGGACGACAGGGCTGGGAGCAGTTCTTC
cdr3_aa: CSAGRQGWEQFF

d_call: TRBD2
j_call: TRBJ2-2
v_call: TRBV6-1
clone_size: NA
cdr3_nt: TGTGCCAGCAGTCGAAGCGGGGCCGGGGAGCTGTTTTTT
cdr3_aa: CASSRSGAGELFF

d_call: TRBD1
j_call: TRBJ2-2
v_call: TRBV7-2
clone_size: many
cdr3_nt: TGTGCCAGCATCTTCAGGGGGCAGGGAAACACCGGGGAGCTGTTTTTT
cdr3_aa: CASIFRGQGNTGELFF

d_call: NA
j_call: TRBJ1-1
v_call: TRBV27
clone_size: many
cdr3_nt: TGTGCCAGCAGCCTCGGTGGACCTTTGAACACTGAAGCTTTCTTT
cdr3_aa: CASSLGGPLNTEAFF